Given below is one T cell receptor (beta chain) in context. Its matching antigen is unknown. This sample is part of a study of cytomegalovirus exposure and HLA in healthy donors. Study background: Among approximately 400 genotyped donors, 65% to 90% fell in the Caucasian-associated ancestry cluster. Overall study findings and caveats: In the analysis, some V segments, TRBV6-2 and TRBV6-3 included, were excluded as indistinguishable.

The study ran its PCR with 60 Vbeta and 13 Jbeta primers. TCRdb's copy holds only in-frame clones and misses some; the assay was immunoSEQ multiplex PCR. The data contain approximately 100,000 clones, over 65% of them seen just once; the ten biggest clones take up 2% to 3%. Per germline, CDR1 SGHVS and CDR2 FQNEAQ. The CDR3 runs to 17 residues. V shed 2 bases and J 7 bases; nucleotides not matched to a gene: 8. These donors counted as nominally healthy when sampled, but unrecorded immune exposures were likely. This TCR was recovered from a female donor in good health and CMV-seronegative. Sample: PBMCs. V usage is TRBV7-8 and J usage is TRBJ1-6; 10 bases align to TRBD1. The CDR3 DNA reads TGTGCCAGCAGCTTAAGGGGACAGGGGTTCAGGAATTCACCCCTCCACTTT. It codes for CASSLRGQGFRNSPLHF.